These T cell receptor beta chains were read from a single sample in a study of tumor and adjacent non-tumor tissue in lung cancer. TCRdb called the multiplex PCR reads again in MiXCR, with one record for every CDR3 protein. The sample contains under 100,000 distinct CDR3 sequences, around 65% of which appear only once. The specimen was lung tumor tissue. The receptors shown here come from a woman in her 70s with non-small cell lung cancer. Both conserved end residues are part of each CDR3. Each record gives: D gene, clone size, V gene, J gene, CDR3 protein, CDR3 DNA. A D gene is named only where the DNA matches it firmly. Rows may omit the clone size; those that give it use once, few, many or a size class.

NA	once	TRBV7-8	TRBJ2-5	CASDAFSRSMLETQYF	TGTGCCAGTGACGCCTTTAGCAGGAGTATGTTAGAGACCCAGTACTTC
TRBD1	NA	TRBV28	TRBJ1-4	CVSSTPTGDNEKLFF	TGTGTCAGCAGTACTCCGACAGGGGATAATGAGAAACTGTTTTTT
NA	many	TRBV5-6	TRBJ2-5	CASSGGGGRTQYF	TGTGCCAGCAGCGGAGGGGGCGGGAGAACCCAGTACTTC
NA	NA	TRBV4-2	TRBJ2-7	CASSQDVAELGSTNFYEQYF	TGTGCCAGCAGCCAAGATGTAGCGGAACTAGGTTCCACAAACTTCTACGAGCAGTACTTC
NA	NA	TRBV5-1	TRBJ1-6	CASSPHSNSPLQF	TGCGCCAGCAGCCCCCACAGTAATTCACCCCTCCAGTTT
TRBD2	once	TRBV10-3	TRBJ2-2	CAISGRLAENTREPFF	TGTGCCATCAGTGGACGCCTAGCGGAAAACACCAGGGAGCCGTTTTTT
NA	NA	TRBV28	TRBJ2-6	CASSLVSSRANVLTF	TGTGCCAGCAGTTTGGTGAGCTCTAGGGCCAACGTCCTGACTTTC
TRBD2	NA	TRBV12-3/TRBV12-4	TRBJ2-3	CASSRGLAYTDTQYF	TGTGCCAGCAGCCGCGGACTAGCGTACACAGATACGCAGTATTTT
NA	few	TRBV30	TRBJ2-4	CAWSVPGAGNIQYF	TGTGCCTGGAGTGTACCGGGGGCAGGAAACATTCAGTACTTC
NA	NA	TRBV5-1	TRBJ2-7	CVTHLQAEQYF	TGCGTCACCCACCTACAGGCCGAGCAGTACTTC
TRBD2	few	TRBV11-3	TRBJ2-7	CASSPVTSGAFEQYF	TGTGCCAGCAGCCCAGTGACTAGCGGGGCCTTCGAGCAGTACTTC
NA	NA	TRBV21-1	TRBJ2-1	CASSGQGVPGSYGQFF	TGTGCCAGCAGCGGACAAGGGGTCCCTGGGTCCTACGGGCAGTTCTTC
NA	NA	TRBV11-1	TRBJ1-2	CASTHSGVGYGHTF	TGTGCCAGCACTCATTCGGGAGTTGGTTATGGCCACACCTTC
NA	NA	TRBV4-1	TRBJ2-7	CASSQIVGYGASEQYF	TGCGCCAGCAGCCAAATAGTGGGATACGGGGCCTCCGAGCAGTACTTC
NA	NA	TRBV6-5	TRBJ2-7	CAGSPGIGNYEQYF	TGTGCCGGCAGTCCCGGGATAGGGAACTACGAGCAGTACTTC
TRBD1	NA	TRBV28	TRBJ2-3	CASRLLHRGTLTDTQYF	TGTGCTAGCCGCTTACTTCACAGGGGGACCCTCACAGATACGCAGTATTTT
NA	NA	TRBV6-6	TRBJ1-1	CASSPTQNAEAFF	TGTGCCAGTAGTCCTACACAGAACGCTGAAGCTTTCTTT
NA	NA	TRBV4-2	TRBJ1-5	CASSQELQVIINQPQHF	TGTGCCAGCAGCCAAGAGCTCCAGGTAATTATCAATCAGCCCCAGCATTTT
TRBD1	NA	TRBV13	TRBJ1-1	CASRWPGVRCRGRTEAFF	TGTGCCAGCAGGTGGCCCGGGGTACGGTGCAGGGGGAGAACTGAAGCTTTCTTT
NA	NA	TRBV10-2	TRBJ1-6	CASTDHSNSPLQF	TGCGCCAGCACCGACCACTCGAATTCACCCCTCCAGTTT
NA	medium-sized	TRBV6-2/TRBV6-3	TRBJ1-5	CASSKVGRSNQPQHF	TGTGCCAGCAGCAAAGTCGGCAGAAGCAATCAGCCCCAGCATTTT
NA	NA	TRBV5-1	TRBJ2-7	CASSLGGPGYEQSF	TGCGCCAGCAGCTTGGGCGGGCCAGGGTACGAGCAGAGCTTC
TRBD2	NA	TRBV24-1	TRBJ2-1	CVTSDPTAGGDNEQFF	TGTGTCACCAGTGATCCGACAGCGGGAGGGGACAATGAGCAGTTCTTC
NA	few	TRBV11-2	TRBJ2-1	CASSLEVLSEQFF	TGTGCCAGCAGCTTAGAGGTTTTAAGCGAGCAGTTCTTC
TRBD2	NA	TRBV28	TRBJ2-2	CANTPMGGTNTGELFF	TGTGCCAACACTCCCATGGGGGGGACGAACACCGGGGAGCTGTTTTTT
NA	NA	TRBV6-2/TRBV6-3	TRBJ2-1	CASRLWGNSYNEQFF	TGTGCCAGCAGACTTTGGGGGAACTCCTACAATGAGCAGTTCTTC
TRBD1	once	TRBV11-3	TRBJ2-5	CAITPRGRGETQYF	TGTGCCATCACCCCCCGGGGCAGGGGGGAGACCCAGTACTTC
NA	NA	TRBV6-5	TRBJ1-3	CASRLGRSSSGNTIHF	TGTGCCAGCAGATTGGGACGTTCGAGCTCTGGAAACACTATACATTTT
NA	many	TRBV5-4	TRBJ2-3	CASSLARRVADTQYF	TGTGCCAGCAGCTTGGCCCGCAGGGTCGCAGATACGCAGTATTTT
TRBD2	NA	TRBV5-1	TRBJ2-7	CASSLPGLAGGWSYEQYF	TGCGCCAGCAGCTTACCGGGACTAGCGGGAGGTTGGTCCTACGAGCAGTACTTC
NA	medium-sized	TRBV6-5	TRBJ2-7	CASRSWELDEQYF	TGTGCCAGCAGGTCTTGGGAACTCGACGAGCAGTACTTC
TRBD1	NA	TRBV30	TRBJ2-7	CTWSLRDRVSYEQYF	TGTACCTGGAGTCTCCGGGACAGGGTTTCATACGAGCAGTACTTC
TRBD1	NA	TRBV29-1	TRBJ1-4	CSVGQGGTNEKLVF	TGCAGCGTCGGACAGGGGGGGACTAATGAAAAGCTGGTCTTT
TRBD2	NA	TRBV29-1	TRBJ2-5	CSARLAGGETQYF	TGCAGCGCCAGACTAGCGGGAGGCGAGACTCAATACTTC
NA	medium-sized	TRBV29-1	TRBJ1-2	CSVVAGTYGYTF	TGCAGCGTTGTTGCGGGCACCTATGGCTACACCTTC
TRBD2	once	TRBV12-3/TRBV12-4	TRBJ2-2	CASREGAGSGSIGELFF	TGTGCCAGCCGTGAAGGGGCGGGTAGCGGGAGCATCGGGGAGCTGTTTTTT
TRBD2	NA	TRBV6-2/TRBV6-3	TRBJ2-7	CASGRAPSYEQYF	TGTGCCAGCGGGAGGGCCCCCTCCTACGAGCAGTACTTC
NA	NA	TRBV29-1	TRBJ2-1	CSVDERHAYNEHFF	TGCAGCGTCGACGAGCGGCATGCCTACAATGAGCATTTCTTC
TRBD1	few	TRBV29-1	TRBJ1-1	CRVRTGSNTEAFF	TGCAGGGTACGGACAGGCTCGAACACTGAAGCCTTCTTT
NA	NA	TRBV7-3	TRBJ1-1	CASSVQQGGLTEAFF	TGTGCCAGCAGCGTACAACAGGGTGGGTTGACTGAAGCTTTCTTT